This TCR beta chain was captured in a study of cytomegalovirus exposure and HLA in healthy donors. The CDR3 consists of 15 residues. The germline V gene encodes CDR1 SEHNR and CDR2 FQNEAQ (reference sequence). Trimming cost V 5 bases and J 3 bases, with 16 bases left between them. Assay used: immunoSEQ multiplex PCR; TCRdb lists only in-frame clones, some missing. The sample contains roughly 150,000 clones, approximately 86% of which appear only once. The study's findings and limits: Confirmation in vitro established that three CMV-associated chains were specific for CMV antigens. Reported performance of the classifier showed diagnosis of cytomegalovirus status with high specificity and sensitivity. Among TCR sequences, most were rare, though some public TCRs appeared in many donors.

In regard to this clone: Its antigen is not known.

The V gene is TRBV7-9, the J gene TRBJ1-2; possibly TRBD1 for D (5 bases). The receptor was derived from a man younger than 30 in good health and CMV-seropositive. Sample: PBMCs. The chain's CDR3 is CASSPVGGRDYGYTF. The CDR3 region has the DNA TGTGCCAGCAGCCCCGTCGGGGGTCGTGACTATGGCTACACCTTC.